The 6 T cell receptor beta chains presented below share a single source sample, sequenced in a study of blood T cell repertoires in COVID-19. The method was immunoSEQ multiplex PCR; TCRdb's version includes in-frame clones alone and lacks a portion of them. The table lists approximately 250,000 clones, under 90% of them singletons. The sequenced sample was peripheral blood. These receptors all stem from a human donor in a cohort sampled during active COVID-19.

The chain has TRBV28 and TRBJ2-3; D possibly corresponds to TRBD1 (5 bases). Trimming pared 6 bases from V and 3 bases from J, leaving 19 bases between. Germline CDR1 is MDHEN and CDR2 is SYDVKM. The CDR3 has 16 residues. CDR3 residues: CASSTYGRGNTDTQYF. CDR3 coding DNA: TGTGCCAGCAGCACCTACGGAAGGGGAAATACAGATACGCAGTATTTT.

The V gene is TRBV7-9, the J gene TRBJ2-3; 7 nucleotides align to TRBD2. V was clipped by 6 bases and J by 3 bases; unmatched bases: 6. The CDR3 length is 14 residues. Germline-derived CDR1 and CDR2 are SEHNR and FQNEAQ (reference sequence). CDR3 in amino acids: CASSLSGTTDTQYF. The DNA for the CDR3 is TGTGCCAGCAGTCTAAGCGGGACTACAGATACGCAGTATTTT.

The chain has TRBV18 and TRBJ2-2, with D possibly being TRBD2 (6 bases). Trimming took off 4 bases at V and 1 base at J, with 16 bases between the two ends. The CDR3 is 17 residues long. Germline assignment: CDR1 KGHSH and CDR2 LQKENI. The CDR3 coding sequence is TGTGCCAGCTCACGCATAGTGGAGGGCTTGAACACCGGGGAGCTGTTTTTT. Its protein is CASSRIVEGLNTGELFF. The variable domain in full, completed from reference TRBV18 and TRBJ2-2, reads NAGVMQNPRHLVRRRGQEARLRCSPMKGHSHVYWYRQLPEEGLKFMVYLQKENIIDESGMPKERFSAEFPKEGPSILRIQQVVRGDSAAYFCASSRIVEGLNTGELFFGEGSRLTVL.

This CDR3 is CASSETGGPGQPQHF. The CDR3 DNA reads TGTGCCAGCAGTGAAACAGGGGGCCCGGGGCAGCCCCAGCATTTT. V is TRBV2 and J is TRBJ1-5; 9 nucleotides match TRBD1. J lost 7 bases, V lost 2 bases, and 6 bases had no gene match. There are 15 residues in the CDR3. The germline CDR1 and CDR2 sequences are SNHLY and FYNNEI.

The chain uses TRBV11-2 and TRBJ2-7, with D perhaps matching TRBD2 (6 bases). Trimming pared 5 bases from V and 0 bases from J, leaving 14 bases between. The CDR3 has 15 residues. Germline CDR1 and CDR2: SGHAT and FQNNGV. The CDR3 sequence is CASSQRDFRSYEQYF. CDR3 coding DNA: TGTGCCAGCAGCCAACGGGACTTCCGCTCCTACGAGCAGTACTTC.

This clone was recorded once. This rearrangement joins TRBV7-9 to TRBJ1-1; D might be TRBD1 (5 bases). This CDR3 region has 15 residues. Germline lookup yields CDR1 SEHNR and CDR2 FQNEAQ (reference sequence). V was clipped by 4 bases and J by 2 bases, with 14 bases between them. This CDR3 reads CASSSSQTANTEAFF. CDR3 nucleotides: TGTGCCAGCAGCTCTTCTCAGACAGCAAACACTGAAGCTTTCTTT.